Sequencing of this T cell receptor (beta chain) was carried out in a study of T cell changes during pregnancy in multiple sclerosis. Profiling relied on immunoSEQ multiplex PCR, and the TCRdb table lists in-frame clones only, not all of them. The sample has about 44,000 clones; nearly 95% are singletons. This CDR3 is built from 16 residues. Germline values: CDR1 SGHRS, CDR2 YFSETQ. V trimming: 0 bases; J trimming: 4 bases; junction bases outside the gene matches: 4. This chain uses TRBV5-1 with TRBJ2-3; TRBD2 matches at 11 bases. This TCR derives from a female donor with multiple sclerosis, enrolled in a pregnancy study. Here the sequenced sample was CD4+ T cells from peripheral blood mononuclear cells, taken in the first trimester of pregnancy. The CDR3 reads CASSLVTSGKADTQYF. DNA for the CDR3: TGCGCCAGCAGCTTGGTGACTAGCGGGAAGGCAGATACGCAGTATTTT.